This TCR beta chain derives from a study of read filtering for tumor transcriptome and immune sequencing. The overall study: Patients were 17 to 20 male and some 13 female, mean age 65.9 years, range about 40 to 85. RNA-seq yielded only about 75 to 1,300 TCR reads, IR-seq about 4 to 10.27 million. R-ISS stage counts were under 10 for I, about 15 for II, 6 or 7 for III.

The length of the CDR3 is 15 residues. The V gene's germline CDR1 is LGHNT and CDR2 FRNRAP. With respect to this clonotype: A junction boundary mismatches the germline segment, possibly from a read error.

From approximately 430 ng of RNA, a library with molecular barcoded alpha/delta and beta/gamma adaptors was made. TCRdb redid the calling of the reads with MiXCR, one entry per CDR3 protein. The sample records 85,000 or so distinct CDR3 sequences, more than 9% being singletons. The chain combines TRBV12-5 with TRBJ1-1, with D maybe TRBD1 (6 bases). The sample consisted of a population of CD138-negative cells sorted from bone marrow. This receptor was taken from a donor aged 40 or over with multiple myeloma. In nucleotides, the CDR3 is TGTGCTAGTGGTTTAGTACAGGGATTCAACACTGAAGCTCTCTTT. Protein: CASGLVQGFNTEALF. The entire variable domain, with the rest obtained from reference TRBV12-5 and TRBJ1-1, is as follows: DARVTQTPRHKVTEMGQEVTMRCQPILGHNTVFWYRQTMMQGLELLAYFRNRAPLDDSGMPKDRFSAEMPDATLATLKIQPSEPRDSAVYFCASGLVQGFNTEALFGQGTRLTVV.